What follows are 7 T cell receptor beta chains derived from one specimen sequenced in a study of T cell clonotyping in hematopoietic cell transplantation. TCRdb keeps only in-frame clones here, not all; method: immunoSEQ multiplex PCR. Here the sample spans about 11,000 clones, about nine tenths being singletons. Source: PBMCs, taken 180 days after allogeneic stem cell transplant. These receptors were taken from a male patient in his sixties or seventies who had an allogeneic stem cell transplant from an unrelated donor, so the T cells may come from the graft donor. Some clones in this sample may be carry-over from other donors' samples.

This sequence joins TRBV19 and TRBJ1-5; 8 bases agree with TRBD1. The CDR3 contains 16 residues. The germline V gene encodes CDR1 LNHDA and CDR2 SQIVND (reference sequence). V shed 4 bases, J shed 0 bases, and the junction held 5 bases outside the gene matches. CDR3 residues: CASSTLGQVSNQPQHF. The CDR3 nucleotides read TGTGCCAGTAGTACCTTGGGACAGGTTAGCAATCAGCCCCAGCATTTT.

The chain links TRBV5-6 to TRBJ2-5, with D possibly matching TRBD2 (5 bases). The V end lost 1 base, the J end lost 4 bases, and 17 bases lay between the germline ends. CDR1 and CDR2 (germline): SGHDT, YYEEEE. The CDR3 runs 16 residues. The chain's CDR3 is CASSLISGIRAETQYF. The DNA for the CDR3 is TGTGCCAGCAGCTTGATCTCCGGGATCCGGGCAGAGACCCAGTACTTC.

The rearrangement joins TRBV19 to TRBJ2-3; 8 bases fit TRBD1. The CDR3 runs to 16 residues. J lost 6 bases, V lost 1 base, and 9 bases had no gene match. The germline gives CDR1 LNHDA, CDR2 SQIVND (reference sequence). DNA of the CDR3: TGTGCCAGTAGTATAGGTACAGGGGGTAATATGGATACGCAGTATTTT. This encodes CASSIGTGGNMDTQYF.

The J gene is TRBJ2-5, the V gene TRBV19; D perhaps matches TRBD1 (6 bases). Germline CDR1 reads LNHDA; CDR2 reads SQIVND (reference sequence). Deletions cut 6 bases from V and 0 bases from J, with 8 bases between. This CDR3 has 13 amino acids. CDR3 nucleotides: TGTGCCAGTAGAGGACAGTACCAAGAGACCCAGTACTTC. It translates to CASRGQYQETQYF. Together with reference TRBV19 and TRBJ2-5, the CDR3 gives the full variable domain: DGGITQSPKYLFRKEGQNVTLSCEQNLNHDAMYWYRQDPGQGLRLIYYSQIVNDFQKGDIAEGYSVSREKKESFPLTVTSAQKNPTAFYLCASRGQYQETQYFGPGTRLLVL.

The CDR3 DNA sequence: TGCGCCAGCAGCCAAGGGCTAACTCAAGAGACCCAGTACTTC. This sequence encodes CASSQGLTQETQYF. The chain is built from TRBV4-1 and TRBJ2-5; D unclear. V lost 1 base, J lost 2 bases, and 8 bases lay in between. The CDR3 runs 14 residues. Germline V gene lookup returns CDR1 MGHRA and CDR2 YSYEKL.

CDR3: CASSLRGGPETQYF. CDR3 DNA sequence: TGTGCCAGCAGCTTGAGGGGGGGCCCAGAGACCCAGTACTTC. The chain joins TRBV7-2 to TRBJ2-5, with a weak D call TRBD2 (7 bases). Germline CDR1 is SGHTA and CDR2 is FQGNSA. V was trimmed by 3 bases and J by 4 bases, leaving 12 bases between them. The CDR3 has 14 amino acids.

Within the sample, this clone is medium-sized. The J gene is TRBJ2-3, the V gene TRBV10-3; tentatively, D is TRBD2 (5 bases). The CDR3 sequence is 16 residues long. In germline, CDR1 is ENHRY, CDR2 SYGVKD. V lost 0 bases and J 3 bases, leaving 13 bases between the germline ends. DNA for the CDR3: TGTGCCATCAGTGAGTCTAGGACTTCCACTACAGATACGCAGTATTTT. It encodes CAISESRTSTTDTQYF.